The T cell receptor (beta chain) under discussion was sequenced for a study of blood T cell repertoires in COVID-19. Study-wide background: The United States, Italy and Spain were the sources of the acute and convalescent COVID-19 samples.

The authors' processing: Estimates of nucleated cell counts were drawn from the amplification of reference gene primers. The repertoire was sequenced with immunoSEQ multiplex PCR; TCRdb's copy has only in-frame clones and lacks some. Clone size and the V and J calls come from that table; the DNA yielded D and trimming. The sample includes tens of thousands of clones, over 70% of them seen just once. CDR3 length: 14 amino acids. Germline CDR1 and CDR2: SGHRS and YFSETQ. V shed 1 base and J shed 3 bases, with 10 bases lying between them. The sample holds one count of this clone. The J gene is TRBJ1-1, the V gene TRBV5-1; tentatively, D is TRBD1 (6 bases). This receptor was taken from a human donor in a cohort sampled during active COVID-19. Source material: peripheral blood. The CDR3 coding sequence is TGCGCCAGCAGCTTGACAGGGAGAGACACTGAAGCTTTCTTT. Translation gives CASSLTGRDTEAFF.